The subject of this entry is one T cell receptor (beta chain). The antigen remains undetermined. The data originate from a study of post-analysis software for immune sequencing data. Whole-study results and caveats: Patients used roughly five TRBV segments, including TRBV5-6, TRBV5-1 and TRBV20-1, more often than controls. When compared against controls, multiple sclerosis patients showed significantly lower normalized Chao1 diversity.

Presence of unique molecular identifiers characterized the TCR beta cDNA libraries. TCRdb itself ran the PCR reads through MiXCR, one entry per CDR3 protein. The table has some 690,000 distinct CDR3 sequences, just under 30% seen once. CDR3 length: 17 residues. Germline lookup yields CDR1 MDHEN and CDR2 SYDVKM. V was shortened by 1 base and J by 0 bases, with 13 bases between the two germline ends. This chain joins TRBV28 and TRBJ1-5; D is ambiguous. The clonotype comes from a girl between 5 and 17 years old with multiple sclerosis. Sequenced input: blood. Here the CDR3 reads CASSLSRASPSNQPQHF. The DNA of the CDR3 is TGTGCCAGCAGTTTATCGCGTGCCAGCCCTAGCAATCAGCCCCAGCATTTT. Looking up the rest from reference TRBV28 and TRBJ1-5 gives the full variable domain: DVKVTQSSRYLVKRTGEKVFLECVQDMDHENMFWYRQDPGLGLRLIYFSYDVKMKEKGDIPEGYSVSREKKERFSLILESASTNQTSMYLCASSLSRASPSNQPQHFGDGTRLSIL.